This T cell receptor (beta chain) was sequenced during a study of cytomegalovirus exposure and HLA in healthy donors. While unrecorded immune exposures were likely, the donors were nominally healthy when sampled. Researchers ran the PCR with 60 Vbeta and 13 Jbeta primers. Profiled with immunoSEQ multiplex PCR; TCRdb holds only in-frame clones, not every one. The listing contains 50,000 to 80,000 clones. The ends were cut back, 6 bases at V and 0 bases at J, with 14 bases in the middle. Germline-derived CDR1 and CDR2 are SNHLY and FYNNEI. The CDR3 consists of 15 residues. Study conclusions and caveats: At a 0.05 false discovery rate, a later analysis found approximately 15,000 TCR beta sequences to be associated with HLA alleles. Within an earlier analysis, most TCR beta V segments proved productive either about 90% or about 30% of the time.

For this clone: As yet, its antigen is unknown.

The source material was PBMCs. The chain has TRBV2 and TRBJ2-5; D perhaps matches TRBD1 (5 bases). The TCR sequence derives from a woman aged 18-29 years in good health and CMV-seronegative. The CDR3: CASREKTDYQETQYF. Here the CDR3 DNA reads TGTGCCAGCAGAGAGAAGACAGATTACCAAGAGACCCAGTACTTC.